This TCR beta chain was captured by sequencing in a study of T cell responses to AZD1222 COVID-19 vaccine. Study details: Combined were second doses at about 4 or about 12 weeks. Study-wide points: Breadth and depth of Spike-specific TCRs rose after two AZD1222 doses. Most donors were white British and more were female, and clonal diversity was possibly underestimated. There were vaccine-associated CD4 TCRs across spike, dominant at 160-218 and 743-854.

Germline lookup yields CDR1 SGHRS and CDR2 YFSETQ. V lost 2 bases and J lost 4; bases outside the gene matches: 10. The CDR3 covers 16 residues. Repertoires were generated with immunoSEQ multiplex PCR, while TCRdb's copy carries only in-frame clones and drops some. This table has 110,000 or so clones, 80% to 95% appearing once. Of note for this clone: Its antigen is still unknown.

This sequence was found in an adult in good health. V usage is TRBV5-1 and J usage is TRBJ2-5, with 8 bases that match TRBD1. The material sequenced was peripheral blood, taken on day 0 of AZD1222 vaccination. Written as DNA, the CDR3 is TGCGCCAGCAGCTTCCTGGGACAGGCATCTTCAGAGACCCAGTACTTC. This codes for CASSFLGQASSETQYF.